This is a list of T cell receptor beta chains from one sample in a study of early T cells in non-severe SARS-CoV-2 infection. TCRdb independently ran MiXCR on the 5' RACE reads; one entry per CDR3 protein. The sample lists 99,000 or so distinct CDR3 sequences, about 15% seen once, with about 1.3% in the top ten. Material: whole blood. The receptors were sampled from an adult who was a healthcare worker with PCR-confirmed SARS-CoV-2 infection or an uninfected control (not recorded which). Each CDR3 is given with its conserved first and last residue. The D gene is left open where the match is weak. Not every row has a clone size; where given, it reads once, few, many or a size class.

clone_size: -; j_call: TRBJ2-7; d_call: -; v_call: TRBV7-6; cdr3_aa: CASSLSVNTPSTSYEQYF; cdr3_nt: TGTGCCAGCAGCTTGTCGGTCAACACCCCGAGTACCTCCTACGAGCAGTACTTC
clone_size: -; j_call: TRBJ2-2; d_call: -; v_call: TRBV20-1; cdr3_aa: CSARDGPTGELFF; cdr3_nt: TGCAGTGCCAGGGACGGGCCCACCGGGGAGCTGTTTTTT
clone_size: -; j_call: TRBJ2-5; d_call: -; v_call: TRBV29-1; cdr3_aa: CSVLAKTQYF; cdr3_nt: TGCAGCGTTCTCGCGAAGACCCAGTACTTC
clone_size: -; j_call: TRBJ2-2; d_call: -; v_call: TRBV12-3/TRBV12-4; cdr3_aa: CASSSIPGELFF; cdr3_nt: TGTGCCAGCAGTTCGATTCCCGGGGAGCTGTTTTTT
clone_size: -; j_call: TRBJ1-2; d_call: -; v_call: TRBV24-1; cdr3_aa: CATSDLQHRDYGYTF; cdr3_nt: TGTGCCACCAGTGATTTGCAACATCGGGACTATGGCTACACCTTC
clone_size: -; j_call: TRBJ1-2; d_call: -; v_call: TRBV20-1; cdr3_aa: CSARDKRAGQFYGYTF; cdr3_nt: TGCAGTGCTAGAGATAAACGAGCGGGGCAGTTCTATGGCTACACCTTC
clone_size: many; j_call: TRBJ2-7; d_call: -; v_call: TRBV4-3; cdr3_aa: CASSQDEGRAYEQYF; cdr3_nt: TGCGCCAGCAGCCAAGACGAAGGCAGGGCCTACGAGCAGTACTTC
clone_size: few; j_call: TRBJ1-5; d_call: -; v_call: TRBV7-2; cdr3_aa: CASTASWGQPQHF; cdr3_nt: TGTGCCAGCACAGCTTCTTGGGGACAGCCCCAGCATTTT
clone_size: once; j_call: TRBJ2-5; d_call: -; v_call: TRBV7-9; cdr3_aa: CASRPPGSLDQETQYF; cdr3_nt: TGTGCCAGCAGGCCTCCGGGATCCCTGGACCAAGAGACCCAGTACTTC
clone_size: few; j_call: TRBJ1-3; d_call: -; v_call: TRBV7-2; cdr3_aa: CASSTNSGNTIYF; cdr3_nt: TGTGCCAGCAGCACAAACTCTGGAAACACCATATATTTT
clone_size: -; j_call: TRBJ1-4; d_call: TRBD1; v_call: TRBV3-1; cdr3_aa: CASSHGQGEKKLFF; cdr3_nt: TGTGCCAGCAGCCATGGACAGGGTGAGAAAAAACTGTTTTTT